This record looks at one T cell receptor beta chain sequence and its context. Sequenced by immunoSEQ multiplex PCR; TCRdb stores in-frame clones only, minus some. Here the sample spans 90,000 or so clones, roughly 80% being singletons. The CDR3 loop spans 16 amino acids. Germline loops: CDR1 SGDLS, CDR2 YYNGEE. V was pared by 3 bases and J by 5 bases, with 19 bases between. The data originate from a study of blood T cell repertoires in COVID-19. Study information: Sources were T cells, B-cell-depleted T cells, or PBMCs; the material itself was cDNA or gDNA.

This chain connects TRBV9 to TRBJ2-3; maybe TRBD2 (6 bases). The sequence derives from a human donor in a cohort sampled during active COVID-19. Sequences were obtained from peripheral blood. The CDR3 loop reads CASSDPGRGGGDTQYF. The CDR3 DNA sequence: TGTGCCAGCAGCGACCCCGGGCGGGGTGGAGGAGATACGCAGTATTTT.